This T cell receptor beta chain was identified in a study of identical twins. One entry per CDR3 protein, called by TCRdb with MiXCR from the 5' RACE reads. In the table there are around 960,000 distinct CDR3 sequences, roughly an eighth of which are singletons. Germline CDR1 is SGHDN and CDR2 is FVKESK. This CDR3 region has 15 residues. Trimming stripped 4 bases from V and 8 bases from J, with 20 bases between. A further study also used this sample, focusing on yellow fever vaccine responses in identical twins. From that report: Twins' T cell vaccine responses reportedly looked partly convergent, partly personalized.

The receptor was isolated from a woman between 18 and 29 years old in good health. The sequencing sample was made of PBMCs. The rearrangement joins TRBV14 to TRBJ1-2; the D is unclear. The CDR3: CASSRLVSNSEGYTF. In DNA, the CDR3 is TGTGCCAGCAGCCGTCTTGTTTCTAATTCGGAAGGCTACACCTTC.